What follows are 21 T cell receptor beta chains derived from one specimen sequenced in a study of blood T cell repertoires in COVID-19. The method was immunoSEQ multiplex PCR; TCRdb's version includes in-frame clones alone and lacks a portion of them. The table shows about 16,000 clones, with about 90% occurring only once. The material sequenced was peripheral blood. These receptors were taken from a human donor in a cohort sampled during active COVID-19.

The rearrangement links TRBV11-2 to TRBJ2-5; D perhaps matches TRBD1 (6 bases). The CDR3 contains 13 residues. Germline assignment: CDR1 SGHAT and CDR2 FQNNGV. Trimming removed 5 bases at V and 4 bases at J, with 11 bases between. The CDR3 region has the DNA TGTGCCAGCAGCCGTAGAGGGGGAGAGACCCAGTACTTC. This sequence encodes CASSRRGGETQYF.

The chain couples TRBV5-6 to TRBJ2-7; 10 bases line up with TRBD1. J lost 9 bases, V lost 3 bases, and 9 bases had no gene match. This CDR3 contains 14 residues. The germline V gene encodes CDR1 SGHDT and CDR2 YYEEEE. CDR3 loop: CASSSGQGRGGQYF. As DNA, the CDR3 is TGTGCCAGCAGCTCGGGACAGGGGAGGGGCGGGCAGTACTTC.

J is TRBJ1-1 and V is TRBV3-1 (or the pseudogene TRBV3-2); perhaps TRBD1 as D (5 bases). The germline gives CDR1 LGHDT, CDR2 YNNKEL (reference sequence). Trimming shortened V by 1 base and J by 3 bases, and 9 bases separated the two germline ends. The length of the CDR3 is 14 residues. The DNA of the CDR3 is TGTGCCAGCAGCCAAGTAGGGGAATACACTGAAGCTTTCTTT. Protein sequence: CASSQVGEYTEAFF.

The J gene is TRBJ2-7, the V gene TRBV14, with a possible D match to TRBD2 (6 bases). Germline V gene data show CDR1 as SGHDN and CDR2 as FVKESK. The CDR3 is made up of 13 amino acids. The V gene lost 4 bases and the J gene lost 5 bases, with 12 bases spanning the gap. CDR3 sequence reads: CASSRRGADEQYF. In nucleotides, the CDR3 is TGTGCCAGCAGCCGGAGGGGAGCCGACGAGCAGTACTTC.

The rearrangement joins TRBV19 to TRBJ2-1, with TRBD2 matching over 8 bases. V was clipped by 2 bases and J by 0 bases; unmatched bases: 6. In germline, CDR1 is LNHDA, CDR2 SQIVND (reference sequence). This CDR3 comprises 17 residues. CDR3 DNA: TGTGCCAGTAGTATACCTAGCGGGTCTAGCTCCTACAATGAGCAGTTCTTC. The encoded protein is CASSIPSGSSSYNEQFF. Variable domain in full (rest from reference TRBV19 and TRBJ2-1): DGGITQSPKYLFRKEGQNVTLSCEQNLNHDAMYWYRQDPGQGLRLIYYSQIVNDFQKGDIAEGYSVSREKKESFPLTVTSAQKNPTAFYLCASSIPSGSSSYNEQFFGPGTRLTVL.

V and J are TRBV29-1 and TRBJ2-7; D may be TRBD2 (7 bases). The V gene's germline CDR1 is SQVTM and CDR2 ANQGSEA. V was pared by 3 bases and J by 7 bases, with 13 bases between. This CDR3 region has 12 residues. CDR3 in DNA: TGCAGCGTTGATGGGGGGGCGCAGGAGCAGTACTTC. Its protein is CSVDGGAQEQYF.

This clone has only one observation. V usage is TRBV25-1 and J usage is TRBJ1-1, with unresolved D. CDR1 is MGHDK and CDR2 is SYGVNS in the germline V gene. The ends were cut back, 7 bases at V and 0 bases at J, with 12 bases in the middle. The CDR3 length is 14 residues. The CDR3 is CASIPGGMNTEAFF. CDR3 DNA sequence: TGTGCCAGCATCCCCGGAGGAATGAACACTGAAGCTTTCTTT.

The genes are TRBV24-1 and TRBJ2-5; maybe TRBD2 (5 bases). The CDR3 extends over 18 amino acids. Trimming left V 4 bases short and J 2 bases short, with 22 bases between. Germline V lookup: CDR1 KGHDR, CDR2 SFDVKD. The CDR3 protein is CATSDPSAQLGIQETQYF. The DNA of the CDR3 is TGTGCCACCAGTGACCCATCGGCCCAGCTCGGGATTCAAGAGACCCAGTACTTC.

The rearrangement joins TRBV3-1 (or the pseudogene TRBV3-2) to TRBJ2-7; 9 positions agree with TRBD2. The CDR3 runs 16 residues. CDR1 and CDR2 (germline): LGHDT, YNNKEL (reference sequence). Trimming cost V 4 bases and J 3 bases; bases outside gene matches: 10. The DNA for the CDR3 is TGTGCCAGCAGCCCAGGTGGTAGCGGGGGCTACTACGAGCAGTACTTC. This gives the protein CASSPGGSGGYYEQYF.

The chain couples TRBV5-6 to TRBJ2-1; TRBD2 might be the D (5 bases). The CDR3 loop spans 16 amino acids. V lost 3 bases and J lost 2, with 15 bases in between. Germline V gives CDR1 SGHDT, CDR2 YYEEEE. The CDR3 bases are TGTGCCAGCAGCTCTCCTTCTAGCACCCCCTACAATGAGCAGTTCTTC. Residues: CASSSPSSTPYNEQFF.

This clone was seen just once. The CDR3 DNA reads TGTGCCAGCAGTTTCGGGACTGGGAGCACAGATACGCAGTATTTT. It specifies CASSFGTGSTDTQYF. The chain has TRBV6-6 and TRBJ2-3, with D possibly matching TRBD2 (6 bases). The V end was cut by 4 bases, the J end by 0 bases, with 11 bases between. There are 15 residues in the CDR3. Germline-derived CDR1 and CDR2 are MNHNY and SVGAGI (reference sequence).

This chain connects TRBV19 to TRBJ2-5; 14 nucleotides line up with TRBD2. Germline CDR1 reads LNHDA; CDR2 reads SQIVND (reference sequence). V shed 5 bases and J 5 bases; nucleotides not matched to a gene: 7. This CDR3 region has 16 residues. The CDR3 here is CASSLGLAGVEETQYF. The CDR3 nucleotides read TGTGCCAGTAGTTTGGGACTAGCGGGAGTCGAGGAGACCCAGTACTTC.

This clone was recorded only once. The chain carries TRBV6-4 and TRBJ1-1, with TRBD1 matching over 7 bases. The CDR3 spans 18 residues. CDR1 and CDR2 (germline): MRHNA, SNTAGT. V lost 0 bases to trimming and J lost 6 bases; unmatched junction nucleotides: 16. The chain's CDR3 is CASSDSSLAGGYVAEAFF. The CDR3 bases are TGTGCCAGCAGTGACTCGAGCCTGGCAGGGGGTTACGTCGCTGAAGCTTTCTTT.

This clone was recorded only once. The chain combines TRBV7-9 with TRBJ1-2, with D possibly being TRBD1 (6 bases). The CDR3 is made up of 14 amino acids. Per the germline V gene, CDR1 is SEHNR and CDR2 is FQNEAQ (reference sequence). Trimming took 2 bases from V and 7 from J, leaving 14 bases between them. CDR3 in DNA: TGTGCCAGCAGCTTATCCGGGACAAATGCTGGCTACACCTTC. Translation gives CASSLSGTNAGYTF.

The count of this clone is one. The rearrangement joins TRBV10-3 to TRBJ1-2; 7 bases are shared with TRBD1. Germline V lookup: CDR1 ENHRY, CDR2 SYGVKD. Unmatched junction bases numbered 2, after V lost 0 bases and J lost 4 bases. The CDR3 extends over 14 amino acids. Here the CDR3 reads CAISESTGTYGYTF. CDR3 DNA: TGTGCCATCAGTGAGTCGACAGGGACCTATGGCTACACCTTC.

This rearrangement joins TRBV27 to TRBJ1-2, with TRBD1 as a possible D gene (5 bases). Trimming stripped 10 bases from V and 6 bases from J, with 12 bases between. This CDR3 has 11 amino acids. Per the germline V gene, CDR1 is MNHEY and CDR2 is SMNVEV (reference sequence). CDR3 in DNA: TGTGCCATGCAGGGTGAGAATGGCTACACCTTC. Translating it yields CAMQGENGYTF.

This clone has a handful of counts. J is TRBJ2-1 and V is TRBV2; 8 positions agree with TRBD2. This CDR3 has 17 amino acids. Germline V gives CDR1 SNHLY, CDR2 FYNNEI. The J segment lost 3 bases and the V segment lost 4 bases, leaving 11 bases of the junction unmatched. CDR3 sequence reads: CASSAMRIAGNYNEQFF. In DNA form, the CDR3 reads TGTGCCAGCAGTGCCATGAGGATAGCGGGAAACTACAATGAGCAGTTCTTC.

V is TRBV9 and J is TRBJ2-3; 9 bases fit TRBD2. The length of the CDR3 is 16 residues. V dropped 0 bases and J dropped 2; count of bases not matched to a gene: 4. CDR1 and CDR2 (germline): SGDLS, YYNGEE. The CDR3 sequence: CASSVEAGGHTDTQYF. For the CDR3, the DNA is TGTGCCAGCAGCGTAGAAGCGGGAGGACACACAGATACGCAGTATTTT. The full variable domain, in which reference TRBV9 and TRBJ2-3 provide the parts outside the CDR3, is DSGVTQTPKHLITATGQRVTLRCSPRSGDLSVYWYQQSLDQGLQFLIQYYNGEERAKGNILERFSAQQFPDLHSELNLSSLELGDSALYFCASSVEAGGHTDTQYFGPGTRLTVL.

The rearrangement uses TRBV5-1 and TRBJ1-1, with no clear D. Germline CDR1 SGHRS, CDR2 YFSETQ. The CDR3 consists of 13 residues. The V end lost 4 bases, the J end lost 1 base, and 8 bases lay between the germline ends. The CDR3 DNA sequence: TGCGCCAGCAGCAACAGCCCGAACACTGAAGCTTTCTTT. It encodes CASSNSPNTEAFF.

The CDR3 DNA follows: TGTGCCAGCAGCTTAACGGCGGGATCACCGTTCGATGAGCAGTTCTTC. It translates to CASSLTAGSPFDEQFF. V and J are TRBV7-3 and TRBJ2-1; maybe TRBD2 (6 bases). CDR1 and CDR2 (germline): SGHTA, FQGTGA. The CDR3 is 16 residues long. V dropped 0 bases and J dropped 8 bases, with 17 bases sitting between them.

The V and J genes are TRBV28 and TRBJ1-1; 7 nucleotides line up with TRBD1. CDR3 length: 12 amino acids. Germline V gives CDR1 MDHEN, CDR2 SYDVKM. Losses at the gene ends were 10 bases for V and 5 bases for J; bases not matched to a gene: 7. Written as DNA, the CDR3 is TGTGCCATCTCCTCACAGGGGACTGAAGCTTTCTTT. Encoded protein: CAISSQGTEAFF.